These T cell receptor beta chains were read from a single sample in a study of identical twins. TCRdb re-called the 5' RACE reads through MiXCR, storing one row per CDR3 protein. The sample carries a few hundred thousand distinct CDR3 sequences, roughly a tenth recorded once. Source material: memory T cells sorted from blood. The source is a man in his fifties in good health. Each CDR3 is given with its conserved first and last residue. Each record gives: clone size, J gene, V gene, D gene, CDR3 DNA, CDR3 protein. A D gene is named only where the DNA matches it firmly. Some rows have no size entry. The others give once, few or many, or a class for an expanded clone.

size: NA
J: TRBJ2-5
V: TRBV28
D: TRBD2
DNA: TGTGCCAGCAGCCTCACTAGCGGGAGGGCCCTGAAGCAAGAGACCCAGTACTTC
CDR3: CASSLTSGRALKQETQYF

size: many
J: TRBJ2-7
V: TRBV7-2
D: NA
DNA: TGTGCCAGCAGTAACCAAGGAGGGTTCTACGAGCAGTACTTC
CDR3: CASSNQGGFYEQYF

size: NA
J: TRBJ2-7
V: TRBV20-1
D: NA
DNA: TGCAGTGCCCAGACCGGACAGGGAGGGCTCGAGCAGTACTTC
CDR3: CSAQTGQGGLEQYF

size: many
J: TRBJ1-3
V: TRBV7-2
D: NA
DNA: TGTGCCAGCAGCTTGAGTCGAGGAAACACCATATATTTT
CDR3: CASSLSRGNTIYF

size: NA
J: TRBJ2-1
V: TRBV19
D: TRBD2
DNA: TGTGCCAGTAGTAGGCCTGGGACTAGCGGGAGGAATGAGCAGTTCTTC
CDR3: CASSRPGTSGRNEQFF

size: NA
J: TRBJ1-2
V: TRBV28
D: TRBD1
DNA: TGTGCCAGCAGCTTCCGTGGGGGACAGGCCCTTTTCTCCTATGGCTACACCTTC
CDR3: CASSFRGGQALFSYGYTF

size: NA
J: TRBJ2-5
V: TRBV4-2
D: TRBD1
DNA: TGTGCCAGCAGCCACGCTTCCGGGACAGGGGAGACCCAGTACTTC
CDR3: CASSHASGTGETQYF

size: many
J: TRBJ2-1
V: TRBV5-1
D: TRBD1
DNA: TGCGCCAGCAGCTTGGGCATTATTTCGGGACAGCACAATGAGCAGTTCTTC
CDR3: CASSLGIISGQHNEQFF

size: NA
J: TRBJ2-7
V: TRBV10-3
D: TRBD2
DNA: TGTGCCATCAGTGAGGGTACTAGCGGGGGGGAACGCGAGCAGTACTTC
CDR3: CAISEGTSGGEREQYF

size: many
J: TRBJ2-1
V: TRBV20-1
D: NA
DNA: TGCAGTGTTGACCAGAGGGGGTCTCGACCGAATGAGCAGTTCTTC
CDR3: CSVDQRGSRPNEQFF

size: few
J: TRBJ1-6
V: TRBV7-9
D: NA
DNA: TGTGCCAGCAGCTCCAGGGTAGGCTCACCCCTCCACTTT
CDR3: CASSSRVGSPLHF

size: NA
J: TRBJ2-7
V: TRBV7-2
D: NA
DNA: TGTGCCAGCAGCTTGTCGAGCGGAGCCGAGCAGTACTTC
CDR3: CASSLSSGAEQYF

size: many
J: TRBJ2-1
V: TRBV19
D: TRBD1
DNA: TGTGCCAGTATCCCGGCGGGGACAGGAATTAGTGAGCAGTTCTTC
CDR3: CASIPAGTGISEQFF

size: few
J: TRBJ2-3
V: TRBV6-5
D: NA
DNA: TGTGCCAGCAGTTACCGACAGAGCACAGATACGCAGTATTTT
CDR3: CASSYRQSTDTQYF

size: many
J: TRBJ2-7
V: TRBV11-3
D: TRBD2
DNA: TGTGCCAGCAGCCAGAATAGCGGGGACTACGAGCAGTACTTC
CDR3: CASSQNSGDYEQYF

size: NA
J: TRBJ2-6
V: TRBV6-1
D: TRBD1
DNA: TGTGCCAGCCCGGCGAGGGACAGGGGCTCTGGGGCCAACGTCCTGACTTTC
CDR3: CASPARDRGSGANVLTF

size: few
J: TRBJ2-1
V: TRBV12-3/TRBV12-4
D: TRBD1
DNA: TGTGCCAGCAGTGACGTGGCAGGGGGCTTTGTTGAGCAGTTCTTC
CDR3: CASSDVAGGFVEQFF

size: many
J: TRBJ2-1
V: TRBV4-3
D: TRBD2
DNA: TGCGCCAGCAGCCAAGATCACCTAGCGGGCTACAATGAGCAGTTCTTC
CDR3: CASSQDHLAGYNEQFF

size: few
J: TRBJ2-5
V: TRBV6-1
D: NA
DNA: TGTGCCAGCAGCCCAAGCTTCACAATCCAAGAGACCCAGTACTTC
CDR3: CASSPSFTIQETQYF

size: NA
J: TRBJ2-1
V: TRBV18
D: NA
DNA: TGTGCCAGCACCGGACAGACTAACAATGAGCAGTTCTTC
CDR3: CASTGQTNNEQFF

size: few
J: TRBJ2-1
V: TRBV20-1
D: NA
DNA: TGCAGTGCTAGTCAGAGCGTCAATGAGCAGTTCTTC
CDR3: CSASQSVNEQFF

size: many
J: TRBJ2-7
V: TRBV7-6
D: NA
DNA: TGTGCCAGCAGCTCTAGTGTAGGGACAACCTACGAGCAGTACTTC
CDR3: CASSSSVGTTYEQYF

size: many
J: TRBJ2-3
V: TRBV20-1
D: TRBD2
DNA: TGCAGTGCTAGAAGGCTAGCGGGTGACACAGATACGCAGTATTTT
CDR3: CSARRLAGDTDTQYF

size: few
J: TRBJ1-2
V: TRBV10-3
D: TRBD1
DNA: TGTGCCATCACGGGGACAGGGGAAGGCTACACCTTC
CDR3: CAITGTGEGYTF

size: few
J: TRBJ1-3
V: TRBV6-1
D: NA
DNA: TGTGCCAGCAGCCGAACAGGGAGCGGTGGAAACACCATATATTTT
CDR3: CASSRTGSGGNTIYF

size: NA
J: TRBJ1-1
V: TRBV27
D: NA
DNA: TGTGCCAGCAGTATTGGAACCGGGGGCACTGAAGCTTTCTTT
CDR3: CASSIGTGGTEAFF

size: many
J: TRBJ1-1
V: TRBV5-1
D: TRBD1
DNA: TGCGCCAGCAGCACAAACAGGGGAGCGAACACTGAAGCTTTCTTT
CDR3: CASSTNRGANTEAFF

size: few
J: TRBJ2-5
V: TRBV6-2/TRBV6-3
D: NA
DNA: TGTGCCAGCAGTTCCATCTTCCAAGAGACCCAGTACTTC
CDR3: CASSSIFQETQYF

size: many
J: TRBJ2-1
V: TRBV4-1
D: TRBD2
DNA: TGCGCCAGCAGCCAACACGGGACTAGCGGGGGGGGGACCTACAATGAGCAGTTCTTC
CDR3: CASSQHGTSGGGTYNEQFF

size: many
J: TRBJ2-7
V: TRBV12-3/TRBV12-4
D: NA
DNA: TGTGCCAGCAGGAAGGGGGTTCTTCAATACGAGCAGTACTTC
CDR3: CASRKGVLQYEQYF

size: many
J: TRBJ2-2
V: TRBV5-1
D: NA
DNA: TGCGCCAGCAGCTTCGGACAGCCCGGGGAGCTGTTTTTT
CDR3: CASSFGQPGELFF

size: many
J: TRBJ1-1
V: TRBV27
D: NA
DNA: TGTGCCAGCAGTTCAACAGGGGAAGCTTTCTTT
CDR3: CASSSTGEAFF

size: few
J: TRBJ2-5
V: TRBV2
D: NA
DNA: TGTGCCATCCAGCAGTACCAAGAGACCCAGTACTTC
CDR3: CAIQQYQETQYF

size: few
J: TRBJ2-3
V: TRBV20-1
D: TRBD2
DNA: TGCAGTGCACACCTGGGACTAGCGGGTGTAGATACGCAGTATTTT
CDR3: CSAHLGLAGVDTQYF

size: many
J: TRBJ2-5
V: TRBV4-3
D: NA
DNA: TGCGCCAGCAGCCAAGTATTCAGGGGGGAAGAGACCCAGTACTTC
CDR3: CASSQVFRGEETQYF

size: few
J: TRBJ2-5
V: TRBV7-9
D: NA
DNA: TGTGCCAGCAGCCCCACCGCAGGGACGGAGACCCAGTACTTC
CDR3: CASSPTAGTETQYF

size: NA
J: TRBJ2-2
V: TRBV7-2
D: TRBD2
DNA: TGTGCCCAGGCCAGCGGGGGACCCCTAACCACCGGGGAGCTGTTTTTT
CDR3: CAQASGGPLTTGELFF

size: few
J: TRBJ2-7
V: TRBV7-2
D: TRBD2
DNA: TGTGCCAGCAGCAAGCGGGAAGGAGGCGAGCAGTACTTC
CDR3: CASSKREGGEQYF

size: few
J: TRBJ1-5
V: TRBV6-5
D: NA
DNA: TGTGCCAGCAGTTACTCTGTGGACGGCACGGGGGCCCAGCATTTT
CDR3: CASSYSVDGTGAQHF

size: many
J: TRBJ2-7
V: TRBV6-1
D: TRBD2
DNA: TGTGCCAGCAGGCCTAGCGGGAGATTTGGCTACGAGCAGTACTTC
CDR3: CASRPSGRFGYEQYF

size: many
J: TRBJ1-4
V: TRBV6-2/TRBV6-3
D: NA
DNA: TGTGCCAGCAGCCGCCGACCGGGAGCTAATGAAAAACTGTTTTTT
CDR3: CASSRRPGANEKLFF

size: NA
J: TRBJ1-1
V: TRBV12-3/TRBV12-4
D: NA
DNA: TGTGCCAGCAGTTTAAGGTTCACTGAAGCTTTCTTT
CDR3: CASSLRFTEAFF

size: few
J: TRBJ2-3
V: TRBV10-3
D: NA
DNA: TGTGCCATCACTCAGGGTAAAAACGCAGATACGCAGTATTTT
CDR3: CAITQGKNADTQYF

size: few
J: TRBJ1-1
V: TRBV29-1
D: NA
DNA: TGCAGCGTCTCGTGGGCCGGCACTGAAGCTTTCTTT
CDR3: CSVSWAGTEAFF

size: NA
J: TRBJ1-5
V: TRBV6-2/TRBV6-3
D: TRBD1
DNA: TGTGCCAGCAGTTACCGGGGAGGGGGCAGGAATCAGCCCCAGCATTTT
CDR3: CASSYRGGGRNQPQHF